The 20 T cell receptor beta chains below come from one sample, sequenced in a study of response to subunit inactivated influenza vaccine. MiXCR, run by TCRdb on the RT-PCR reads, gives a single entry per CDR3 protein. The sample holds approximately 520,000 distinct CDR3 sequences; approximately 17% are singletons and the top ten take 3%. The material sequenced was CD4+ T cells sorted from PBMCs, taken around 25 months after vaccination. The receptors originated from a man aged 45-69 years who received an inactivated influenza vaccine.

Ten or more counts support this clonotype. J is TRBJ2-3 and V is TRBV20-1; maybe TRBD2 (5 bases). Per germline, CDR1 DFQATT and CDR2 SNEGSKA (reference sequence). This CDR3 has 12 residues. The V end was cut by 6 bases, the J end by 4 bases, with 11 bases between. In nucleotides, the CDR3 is TGCAGTGCCACGGAGGAGGCAGATACGCAGTATTTT. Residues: CSATEEADTQYF.

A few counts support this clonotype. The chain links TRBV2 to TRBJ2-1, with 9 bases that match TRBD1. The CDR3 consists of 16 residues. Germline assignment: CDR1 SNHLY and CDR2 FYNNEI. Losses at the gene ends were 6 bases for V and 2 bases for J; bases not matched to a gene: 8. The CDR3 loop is CASSGWTGVTYNEQFF. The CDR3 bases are TGTGCCAGCAGCGGCTGGACAGGGGTAACCTACAATGAGCAGTTCTTC.

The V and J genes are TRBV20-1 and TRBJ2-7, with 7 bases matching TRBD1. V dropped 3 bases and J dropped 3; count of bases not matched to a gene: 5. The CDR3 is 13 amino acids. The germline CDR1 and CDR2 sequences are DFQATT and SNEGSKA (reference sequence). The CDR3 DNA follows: TGCAGTGCTAGCCGCGGACAGGTCTACGAGCAGTACTTC. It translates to CSASRGQVYEQYF.

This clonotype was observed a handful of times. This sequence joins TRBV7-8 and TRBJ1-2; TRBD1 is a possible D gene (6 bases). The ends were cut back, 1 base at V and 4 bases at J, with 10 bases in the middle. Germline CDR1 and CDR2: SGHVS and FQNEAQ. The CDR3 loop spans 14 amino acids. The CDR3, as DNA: TGTGCCAGCAGCTTAGAGGGGGGGGCCTATGGCTACACCTTC. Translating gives CASSLEGGAYGYTF.

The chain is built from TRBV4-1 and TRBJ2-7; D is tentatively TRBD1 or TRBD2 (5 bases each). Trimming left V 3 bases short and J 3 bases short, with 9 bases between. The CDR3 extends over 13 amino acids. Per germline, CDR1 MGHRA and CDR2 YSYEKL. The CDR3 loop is CASSQWGNYEQYF. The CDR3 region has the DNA TGCGCCAGCAGCCAGTGGGGGAACTACGAGCAGTACTTC.

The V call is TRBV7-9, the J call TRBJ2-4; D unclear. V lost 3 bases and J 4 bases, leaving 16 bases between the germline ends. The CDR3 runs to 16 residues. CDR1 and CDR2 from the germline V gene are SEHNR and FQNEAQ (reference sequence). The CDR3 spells CASSFNSRLGKNIQYF. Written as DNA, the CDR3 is TGTGCCAGCAGCTTTAATTCGAGGCTGGGGAAAAACATTCAGTACTTC. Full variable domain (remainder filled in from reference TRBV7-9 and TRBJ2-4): DTGVSQNPRHKITKRGQNVTFRCDPISEHNRLYWYRQTLGQGPEFLTYFQNEAQLEKSRLLSDRFSAERPKGSFSTLEIQRTEQGDSAMYLCASSFNSRLGKNIQYFGAGTRLSVL.

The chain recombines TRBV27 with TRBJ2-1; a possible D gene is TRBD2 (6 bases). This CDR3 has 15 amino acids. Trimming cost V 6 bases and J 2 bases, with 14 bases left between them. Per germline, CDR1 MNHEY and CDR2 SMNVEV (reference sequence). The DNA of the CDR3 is TGTGCCAGCAGGGACGGACTACAGCCCTACAATGAGCAGTTCTTC. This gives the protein CASRDGLQPYNEQFF.

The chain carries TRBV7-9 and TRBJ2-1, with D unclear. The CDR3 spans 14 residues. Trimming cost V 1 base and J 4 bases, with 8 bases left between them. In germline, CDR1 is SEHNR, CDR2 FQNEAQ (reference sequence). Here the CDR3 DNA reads TGTGCCAGCAGCTTAGGGGCTGGATACAATGAGCAGTTCTTC. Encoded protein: CASSLGAGYNEQFF. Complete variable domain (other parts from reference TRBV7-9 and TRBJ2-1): DTGVSQNPRHKITKRGQNVTFRCDPISEHNRLYWYRQTLGQGPEFLTYFQNEAQLEKSRLLSDRFSAERPKGSFSTLEIQRTEQGDSAMYLCASSLGAGYNEQFFGPGTRLTVL.

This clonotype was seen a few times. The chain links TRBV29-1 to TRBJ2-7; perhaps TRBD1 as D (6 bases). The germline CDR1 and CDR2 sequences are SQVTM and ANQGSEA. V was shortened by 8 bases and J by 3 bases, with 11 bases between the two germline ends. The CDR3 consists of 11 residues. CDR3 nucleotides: TGCAGCACGAGGGACAACTACGAGCAGTACTTC. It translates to CSTRDNYEQYF.

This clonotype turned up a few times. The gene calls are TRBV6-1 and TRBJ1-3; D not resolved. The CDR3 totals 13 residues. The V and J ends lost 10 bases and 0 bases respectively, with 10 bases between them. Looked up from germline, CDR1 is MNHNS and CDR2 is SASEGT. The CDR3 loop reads CATKYSSGNTIYF. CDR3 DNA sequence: TGTGCCACAAAATACAGCTCTGGAAACACCATATATTTT.

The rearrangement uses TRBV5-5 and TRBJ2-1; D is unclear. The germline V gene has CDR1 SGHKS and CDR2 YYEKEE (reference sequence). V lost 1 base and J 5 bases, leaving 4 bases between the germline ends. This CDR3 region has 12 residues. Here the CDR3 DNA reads TGTGCCAGCAGCTTGCGAAACAATGAGCAGTTCTTC. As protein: CASSLRNNEQFF.

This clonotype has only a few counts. The CDR3 nucleotides are TGTGCCAGCAGTTTCGTTGAAGGGGAGCAGTACTTC. Protein product: CASSFVEGEQYF. The J gene is TRBJ2-7, the V gene TRBV6-2 or TRBV6-3; no clear D. V lost 4 bases and J lost 7, with 11 bases in between. This CDR3 has 12 residues. Germline V gives CDR1 MNHEY, CDR2 SVGEGT.

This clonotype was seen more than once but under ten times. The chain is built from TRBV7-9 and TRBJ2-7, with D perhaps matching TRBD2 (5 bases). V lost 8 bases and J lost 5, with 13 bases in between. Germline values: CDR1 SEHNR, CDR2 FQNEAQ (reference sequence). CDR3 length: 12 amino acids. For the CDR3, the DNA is TGTGCCAGCCGCGGAGGCTTAAACGAGCAGTACTTC. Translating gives CASRGGLNEQYF.

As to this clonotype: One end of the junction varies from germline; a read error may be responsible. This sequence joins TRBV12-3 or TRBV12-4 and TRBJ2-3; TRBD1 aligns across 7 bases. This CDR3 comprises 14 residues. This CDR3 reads CASRDRLLTDTLYF. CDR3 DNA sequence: TGTGCCAGCAGGGACAGGCTCCTCACAGATACGCTGTATTTT.

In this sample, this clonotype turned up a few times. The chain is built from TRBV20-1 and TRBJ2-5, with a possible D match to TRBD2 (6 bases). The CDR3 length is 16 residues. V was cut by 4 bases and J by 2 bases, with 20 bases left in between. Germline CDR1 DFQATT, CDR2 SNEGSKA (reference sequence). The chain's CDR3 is CSAINPAGSRQETQYF. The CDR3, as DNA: TGCAGTGCTATTAATCCTGCGGGATCAAGACAAGAGACCCAGTACTTC.

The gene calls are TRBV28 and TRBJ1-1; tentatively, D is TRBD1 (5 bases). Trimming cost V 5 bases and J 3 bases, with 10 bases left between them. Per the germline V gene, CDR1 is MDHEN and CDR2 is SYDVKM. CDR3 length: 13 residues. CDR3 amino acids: CASSPTVHTEAFF. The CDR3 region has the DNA TGTGCCAGCAGTCCGACAGTCCACACTGAAGCTTTCTTT.

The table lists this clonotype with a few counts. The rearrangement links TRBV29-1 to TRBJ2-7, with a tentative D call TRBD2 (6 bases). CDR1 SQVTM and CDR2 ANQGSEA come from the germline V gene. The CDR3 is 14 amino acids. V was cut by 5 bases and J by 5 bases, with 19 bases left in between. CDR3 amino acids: CSVLRYGSNDEQYF. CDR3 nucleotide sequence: TGCAGCGTTCTAAGGTACGGGAGTAATGACGAGCAGTACTTC.

CDR3 nucleotides: TGTGCCAGCAGGACGGGAGGGGGGTCTCAAGAGACCCAGTACTTC. This sequence encodes CASRTGGGSQETQYF. The chain recombines TRBV27 with TRBJ2-5; TRBD2 matches 8 bases. The CDR3 length is 15 residues. The J segment lost 2 bases and the V segment lost 6 bases, leaving 8 bases of the junction unmatched. Germline V gene lookup returns CDR1 MNHEY and CDR2 SMNVEV (reference sequence).

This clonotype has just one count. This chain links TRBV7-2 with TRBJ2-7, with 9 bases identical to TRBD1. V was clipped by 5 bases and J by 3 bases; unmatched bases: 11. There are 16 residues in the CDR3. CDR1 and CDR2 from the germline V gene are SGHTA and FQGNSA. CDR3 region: CASSLTGTGTYYEQYF. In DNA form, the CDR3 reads TGTGCCAGCAGCCTAACCGGGACAGGGACCTACTACGAGCAGTACTTC.

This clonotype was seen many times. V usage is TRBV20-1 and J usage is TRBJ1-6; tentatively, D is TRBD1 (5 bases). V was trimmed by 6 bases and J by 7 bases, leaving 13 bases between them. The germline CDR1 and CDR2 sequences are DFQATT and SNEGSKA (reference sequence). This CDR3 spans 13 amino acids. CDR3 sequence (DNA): TGCAGTGCCCCCTCCAGGGAGAATTCACCCCTCCACTTT. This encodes CSAPSRENSPLHF.